These T cell receptor beta chains were read from a single sample in a study of cytomegalovirus exposure and HLA in healthy donors. Data came from immunoSEQ multiplex PCR; TCRdb stores just in-frame clones and leaves some out. The sample gives more than 100,000 clones, about 80% of which show up once; approximately 8.8% is in the top ten. The sample taken for sequencing was PBMCs. Source of these receptors: a female donor in good health and CMV-seropositive. Each CDR3 is given with its conserved first and last residue. D genes are given only for firm matches. Only some rows state a clone size, as once, few, many or a class for expanded clones.

v_call	d_call	clone_size	j_call	cdr3_aa	cdr3_nt
TRBV5-1	TRBD2	.	TRBJ2-2	CASSFLAGMNTGELFF	TGCGCCAGCAGCTTCCTAGCGGGGATGAACACCGGGGAGCTGTTTTTT
TRBV29-1	TRBD1	.	TRBJ1-2	CKVTGARDGYTF	TGCAAAGTTACAGGGGCGCGGGATGGCTACACCTTC
TRBV7-2	.	.	TRBJ1-1	CASSLAAVNTEAFF	TGTGCCAGCAGCTTAGCCGCAGTGAACACTGAAGCTTTCTTT
TRBV30	.	.	TRBJ1-6	CASGSYNSPLHF	TGTGCCTCCGGCTCCTATAATTCACCCCTCCACTTT
TRBV2	.	.	TRBJ1-2	CAGLRQSGGYTF	TGTGCCGGTTTAAGACAGTCTGGAGGCTACACCTTC
TRBV27	TRBD1	.	TRBJ1-6	CASGYLGQNSPLHF	TGTGCCAGCGGGTATCTGGGACAGAATTCACCCCTCCACTTT
TRBV27	TRBD1	.	TRBJ2-2	CASSPAGTGYGLFF	TGTGCCAGCAGCCCTGCGGGGACAGGGTACGGGCTGTTTTTT
TRBV2	TRBD1	.	TRBJ2-7	CASTDREVEQYF	TGTGCCAGCACGGACAGGGAAGTCGAGCAGTACTTC
TRBV10-3	.	.	TRBJ2-1	CAINGDSYNEQFF	TGTGCCATCAACGGGGACTCCTACAATGAGCAGTTCTTC
TRBV30	.	few	TRBJ1-3	CAWRGEGLTSGNTIYF	TGTGCCTGGAGAGGGGAGGGCCTTACCTCTGGAAACACCATATATTTT
TRBV7-9	TRBD1	few	TRBJ1-1	CASSSGTGWTEAFF	TGTGCCAGCAGCTCGGGGACAGGGTGGACTGAAGCTTTCTTT
TRBV30	.	.	TRBJ2-1	CAWRGVGPRYNEQFF	TGTGCCTGGAGAGGGGTCGGACCCCGATACAATGAGCAGTTCTTC
TRBV30	.	.	TRBJ1-5	CAWSRRGQPQHF	TGTGCCTGGAGTCGTAGGGGACAGCCCCAGCATTTT
TRBV5-1	.	.	TRBJ1-1	CASSPDWTVNTEAFF	TGCGCCAGCAGCCCGGACTGGACCGTGAACACTGAAGCTTTCTTT
TRBV7-2	TRBD1	.	TRBJ1-5	CASSLSGGGNQPQHF	TGTGCCAGCAGCTTATCAGGGGGAGGCAATCAGCCCCAGCATTTT
TRBV6-5	.	.	TRBJ1-2	CASTKGGGNDYGYTF	TGTGCCAGCACCAAAGGGGGAGGGAATGACTATGGCTACACCTTC
TRBV6-1	TRBD1	.	TRBJ2-5	CASDLQGAETQYF	TGTGCCAGCGACCTGCAGGGGGCAGAGACCCAGTACTTC
TRBV11-2	TRBD1	.	TRBJ1-5	CASSLMTGTDQPQHF	TGTGCCAGCAGCTTAATGACCGGGACAGATCAGCCCCAGCATTTT
TRBV18	TRBD1	once	TRBJ2-3	CASSRTGTDTQYF	TGTGCCAGCTCACGGACAGGAACGGATACGCAGTATTTT
TRBV28	TRBD2	.	TRBJ2-7	CASGEVAGGPGRYEQYF	TGTGCCAGTGGGGAGGTAGCGGGGGGTCCCGGACGCTACGAGCAGTACTTC
TRBV7-2	TRBD2	.	TRBJ2-1	CASSPGGGSYNEQFF	TGTGCCAGCAGCCCAGGCGGGGGCTCCTACAATGAGCAGTTCTTC
TRBV5-5	TRBD1	few	TRBJ1-4	CASSLVGQSSATNEKLFF	TGTGCCAGCAGCTTGGTGGGACAGAGTAGTGCAACTAATGAAAAACTGTTTTTT
TRBV28	.	.	TRBJ1-5	CASSYSIGQPQHF	TGTGCCAGCAGTTACTCCATCGGTCAGCCCCAGCATTTT
TRBV19	TRBD1	once	TRBJ2-7	CASSNRGIYEQYF	TGTGCCAGTAGTAACAGGGGAATCTACGAGCAGTACTTC
TRBV5-1	.	.	TRBJ1-1	CASSLTVNTEAFF	TGCGCCAGCAGCTTGACGGTGAACACTGAAGCTTTCTTT
TRBV7-9	.	.	TRBJ1-2	CASSLDSNYGYTF	TGTGCCAGCAGCTTAGACAGTAACTATGGCTACACCTTC
TRBV2	TRBD1	.	TRBJ1-1	CASRSPNRGAEAFF	TGTGCCAGCAGAAGCCCGAACAGGGGGGCTGAAGCTTTCTTT
TRBV27	.	.	TRBJ1-1	CASSLEGWTEAFF	TGTGCCAGCAGTTTGGAGGGGTGGACTGAAGCTTTCTTT
TRBV20-1	.	.	TRBJ2-3	CSAAGVTQYF	TGCAGTGCCGCAGGGGTTACGCAGTATTTT
TRBV30	TRBD1	.	TRBJ2-2	CACRTGALRAMDTGELFF	TGTGCCTGTCGGACAGGGGCCTTGAGGGCTATGGACACCGGGGAGCTGTTTTTT
TRBV2	.	.	TRBJ1-1	CASSQGTAEAFF	TGTGCCAGCAGTCAGGGGACGGCTGAAGCTTTCTTT
TRBV7-9	TRBD1	.	TRBJ2-1	CASSHRDSYNEQFF	TGTGCCAGCAGTCACCGGGACAGTTACAATGAGCAGTTCTTC
TRBV5-1	.	few	TRBJ2-1	CASSLGQLYNEQFF	TGCGCCAGCAGCTTGGGACAGCTCTACAATGAGCAGTTCTTC
TRBV7-8	TRBD1	.	TRBJ1-2	CASSQGTGSFYGYTF	TGTGCCAGCAGCCAAGGGACAGGAAGTTTCTATGGCTACACCTTC
TRBV4-2	TRBD2	few	TRBJ2-7	CASSQDSPSQLAGGQYF	TGTGCCAGCAGCCAAGATTCCCCTTCGCAACTAGCGGGGGGGCAGTACTTC
TRBV2	TRBD1	.	TRBJ1-2	CASTLQGANYGYTF	TGTGCCAGCACCCTACAGGGGGCCAACTATGGCTACACCTTC
TRBV19	TRBD1	.	TRBJ1-2	CATRTGEIDGYTF	TGTGCCACCCGGACAGGGGAAATTGATGGCTACACCTTC
TRBV5-4	.	.	TRBJ1-2	CASSFVQDEYYGYTF	TGTGCCAGCAGCTTTGTACAGGATGAATACTATGGCTACACCTTC